This section outlines one T cell receptor beta chain sequence together with its context. Sequencing was performed with immunoSEQ multiplex PCR; in TCRdb, only in-frame clones are kept and a portion is missing. The repertoire holds roughly 210,000 clones, with roughly 84% as singletons. The length of the CDR3 is 15 residues. With V trimmed by 5 bases and J by 0 bases, 5 bases remained unmatched. CDR1 is SGHRS, CDR2 YFSETQ, per germline. The entry originates in a study of blood T cell repertoires in COVID-19. The clonotype was recovered from a man younger than 40 in a cohort exposed to, infected with or recovered from COVID-19 (not recorded which). The chain carries TRBV5-1 and TRBJ1-3; 7 bases map to TRBD1. The sample comprised PBMCs or T cells enriched from blood (not recorded which). The CDR3 loop reads CASRQGQVSGNTIYF. The CDR3 region has the DNA TGCGCCAGCAGACAGGGGCAGGTCTCTGGAAACACCATATATTTT.